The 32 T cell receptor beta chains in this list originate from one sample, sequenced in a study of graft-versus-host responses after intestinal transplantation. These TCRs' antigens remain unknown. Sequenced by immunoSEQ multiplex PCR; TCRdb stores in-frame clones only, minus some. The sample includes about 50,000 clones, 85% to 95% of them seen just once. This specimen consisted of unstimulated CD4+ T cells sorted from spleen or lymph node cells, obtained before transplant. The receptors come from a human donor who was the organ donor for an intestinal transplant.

CDR3 in amino acids: CASSFGGAVETQYF. The CDR3 DNA reads TGCGCCAGCAGCTTCGGAGGGGCGGTAGAGACCCAGTACTTC. V usage is TRBV5-1 and J usage is TRBJ2-5; D possibly corresponds to TRBD2 (6 bases). Deletions cut 2 bases from V and 4 bases from J, with 12 bases between. This CDR3 comprises 14 residues. Germline loops: CDR1 SGHRS, CDR2 YFSETQ. The variable domain in full, completed from reference TRBV5-1 and TRBJ2-5, reads KAGVTQTPRYLIKTRGQQVTLSCSPISGHRSVSWYQQTPGQGLQFLFEYFSETQRNKGNFPGRFSGRQFSNSRSEMNVSTLELGDSALYLCASSFGGAVETQYFGPGTRLLVL.

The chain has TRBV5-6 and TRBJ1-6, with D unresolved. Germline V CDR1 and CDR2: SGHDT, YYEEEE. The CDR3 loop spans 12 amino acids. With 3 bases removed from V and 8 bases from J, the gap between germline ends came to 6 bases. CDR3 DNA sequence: TGTGCCAGCAGCTCCCAGGATTCACCCCTCCACTTT. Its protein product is CASSSQDSPLHF.

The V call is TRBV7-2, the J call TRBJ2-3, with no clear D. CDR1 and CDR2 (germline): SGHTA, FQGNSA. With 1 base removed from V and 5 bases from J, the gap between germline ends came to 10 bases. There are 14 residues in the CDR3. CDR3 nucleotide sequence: TGTGCCAGCAGCTTAGTTCTCAGGAGAGATACGCAGTATTTT. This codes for CASSLVLRRDTQYF.

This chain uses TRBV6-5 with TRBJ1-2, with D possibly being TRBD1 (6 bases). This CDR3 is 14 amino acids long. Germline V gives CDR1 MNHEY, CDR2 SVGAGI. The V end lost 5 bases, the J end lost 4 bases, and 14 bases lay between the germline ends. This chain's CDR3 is CASSAPGHAYGYTF. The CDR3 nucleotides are TGTGCCAGCAGTGCCCCGGGACACGCCTATGGCTACACCTTC.

The CDR3 loop reads CASSFDRDDEQYF. For the CDR3, the DNA is TGTGCCAGCAGTTTTGACAGGGACGACGAGCAGTACTTC. This rearrangement joins TRBV6-5 to TRBJ2-7; 7 bases match TRBD1. The V segment lost 4 bases and the J segment 5 bases; nucleotides outside the gene matches: 5. The CDR3 sequence is 13 residues long. Germline V lookup: CDR1 MNHEY, CDR2 SVGAGI.

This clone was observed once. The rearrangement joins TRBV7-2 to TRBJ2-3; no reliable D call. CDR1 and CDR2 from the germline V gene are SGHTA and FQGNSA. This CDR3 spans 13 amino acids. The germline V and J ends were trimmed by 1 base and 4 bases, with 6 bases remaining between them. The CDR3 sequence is CASSLGQADTQYF. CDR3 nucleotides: TGTGCCAGCAGCTTAGGCCAAGCAGATACGCAGTATTTT.

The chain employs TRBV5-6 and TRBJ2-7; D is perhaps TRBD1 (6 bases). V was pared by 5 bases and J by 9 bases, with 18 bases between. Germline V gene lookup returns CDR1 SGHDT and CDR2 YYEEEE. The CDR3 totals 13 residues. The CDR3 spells CASSRQQVQGQYF. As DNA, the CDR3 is TGTGCCAGCAGTCGGCAACAGGTACAGGGGCAGTACTTC. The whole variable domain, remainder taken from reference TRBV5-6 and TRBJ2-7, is DAGVTQSPTHLIKTRGQQVTLRCSPKSGHDTVSWYQQALGQGPQFIFQYYEEEERQRGNFPDRFSGHQFPNYSSELNVNALLLGDSALYLCASSRQQVQGQYFGPGTRLTVT.

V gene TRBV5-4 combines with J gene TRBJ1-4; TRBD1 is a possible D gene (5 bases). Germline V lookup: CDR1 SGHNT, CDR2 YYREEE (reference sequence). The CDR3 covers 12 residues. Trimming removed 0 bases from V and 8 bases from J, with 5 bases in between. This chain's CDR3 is CASSLGGEKLFF. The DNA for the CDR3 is TGTGCCAGCAGCTTGGGGGGCGAAAAACTGTTTTTT.

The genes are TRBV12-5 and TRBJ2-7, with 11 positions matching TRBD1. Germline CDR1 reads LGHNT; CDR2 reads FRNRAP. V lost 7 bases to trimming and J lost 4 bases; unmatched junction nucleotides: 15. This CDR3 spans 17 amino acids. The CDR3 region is CASVPRGQGELRYEQYF. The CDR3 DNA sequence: TGTGCTAGTGTCCCCAGGGGACAGGGGGAACTTAGGTACGAGCAGTACTTC.

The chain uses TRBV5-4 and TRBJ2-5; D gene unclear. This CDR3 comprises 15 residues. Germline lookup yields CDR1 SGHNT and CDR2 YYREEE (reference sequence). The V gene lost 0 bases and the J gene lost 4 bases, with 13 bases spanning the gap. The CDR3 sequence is CASSLASERRETQYF. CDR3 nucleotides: TGTGCCAGCAGCTTGGCCTCTGAACGGAGAGAGACCCAGTACTTC.

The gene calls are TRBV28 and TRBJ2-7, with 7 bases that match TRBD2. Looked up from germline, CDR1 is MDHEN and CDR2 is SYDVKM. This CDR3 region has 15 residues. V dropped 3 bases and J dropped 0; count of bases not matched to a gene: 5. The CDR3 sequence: CASSFRASGSYEQYF. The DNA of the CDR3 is TGTGCCAGCAGTTTTCGGGCTAGCGGCTCCTACGAGCAGTACTTC.

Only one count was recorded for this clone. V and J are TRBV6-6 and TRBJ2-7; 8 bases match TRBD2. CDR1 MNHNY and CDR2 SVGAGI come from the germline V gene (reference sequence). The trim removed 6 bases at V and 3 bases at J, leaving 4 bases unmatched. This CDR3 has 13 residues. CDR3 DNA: TGTGCCAGCAGGTCGGGACTAGTCTACGAGCAGTACTTC. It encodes CASRSGLVYEQYF.

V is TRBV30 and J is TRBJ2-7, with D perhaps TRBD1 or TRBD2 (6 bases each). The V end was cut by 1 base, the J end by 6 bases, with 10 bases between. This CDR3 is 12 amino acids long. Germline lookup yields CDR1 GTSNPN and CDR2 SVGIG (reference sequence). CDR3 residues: CAWSEQGGEQYF. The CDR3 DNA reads TGTGCCTGGAGTGAACAGGGAGGCGAGCAGTACTTC.

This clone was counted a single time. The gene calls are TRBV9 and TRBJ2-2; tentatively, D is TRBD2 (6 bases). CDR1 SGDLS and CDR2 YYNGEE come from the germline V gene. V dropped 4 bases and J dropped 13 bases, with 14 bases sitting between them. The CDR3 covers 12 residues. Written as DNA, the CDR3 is TGTGCCAGCAGCCCCGCCAGGGAGGTGCTGTTTTTT. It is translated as CASSPAREVLFF.

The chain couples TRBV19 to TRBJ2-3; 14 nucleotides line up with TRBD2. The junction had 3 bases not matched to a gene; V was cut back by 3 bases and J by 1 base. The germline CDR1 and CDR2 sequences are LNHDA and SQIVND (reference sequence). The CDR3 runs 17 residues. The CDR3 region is CASSIQGLAGGTDTQYF. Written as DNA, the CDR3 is TGTGCCAGTAGTATCCAGGGACTAGCGGGAGGCACAGATACGCAGTATTTT.

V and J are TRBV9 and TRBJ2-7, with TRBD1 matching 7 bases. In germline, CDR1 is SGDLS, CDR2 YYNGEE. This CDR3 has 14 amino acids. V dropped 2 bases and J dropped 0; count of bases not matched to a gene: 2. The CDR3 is CASSVWDSSYEQYF. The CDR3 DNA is TGTGCCAGCAGCGTCTGGGACAGCTCCTACGAGCAGTACTTC.

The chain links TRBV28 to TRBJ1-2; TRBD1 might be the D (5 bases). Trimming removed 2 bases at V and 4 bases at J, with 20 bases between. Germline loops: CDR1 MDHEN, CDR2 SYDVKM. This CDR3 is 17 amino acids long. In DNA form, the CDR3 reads TGTGCCAGCAGTTTAGGGTCCACGGGACTCTCCCCCTATGGCTACACCTTC. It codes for CASSLGSTGLSPYGYTF.

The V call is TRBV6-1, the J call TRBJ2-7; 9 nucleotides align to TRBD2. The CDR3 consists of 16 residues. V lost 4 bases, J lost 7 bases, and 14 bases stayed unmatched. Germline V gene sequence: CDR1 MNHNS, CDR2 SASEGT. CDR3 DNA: TGTGCCAGCAGTGCACAAGGTGGTAGCGGGAGTAGGGAGCAGTACTTC. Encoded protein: CASSAQGGSGSREQYF.

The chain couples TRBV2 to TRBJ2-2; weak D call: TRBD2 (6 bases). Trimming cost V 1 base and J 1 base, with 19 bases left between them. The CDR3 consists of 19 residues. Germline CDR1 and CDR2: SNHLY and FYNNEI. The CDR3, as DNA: TGTGCCAGCAGTGAAGATCTGATAGCGGATGGGGAGAACACCGGGGAGCTGTTTTTT. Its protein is CASSEDLIADGENTGELFF.

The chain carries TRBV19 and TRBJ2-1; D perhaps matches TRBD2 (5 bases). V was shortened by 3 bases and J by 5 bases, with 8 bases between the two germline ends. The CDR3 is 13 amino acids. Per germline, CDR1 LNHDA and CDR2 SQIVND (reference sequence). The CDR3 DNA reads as TGTGCCAGTAGTATCGGGCGGGACAATGAGCAGTTCTTC. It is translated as CASSIGRDNEQFF. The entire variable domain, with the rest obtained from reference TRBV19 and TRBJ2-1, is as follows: DGGITQSPKYLFRKEGQNVTLSCEQNLNHDAMYWYRQDPGQGLRLIYYSQIVNDFQKGDIAEGYSVSREKKESFPLTVTSAQKNPTAFYLCASSIGRDNEQFFGPGTRLTVL.

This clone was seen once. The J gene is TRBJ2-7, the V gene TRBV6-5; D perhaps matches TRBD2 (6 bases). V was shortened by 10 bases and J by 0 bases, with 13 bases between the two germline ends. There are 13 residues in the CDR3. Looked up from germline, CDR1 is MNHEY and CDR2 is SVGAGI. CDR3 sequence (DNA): TGTGCCACGGGGGACTGGCGCTCCTACGAGCAGTACTTC. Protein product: CATGDWRSYEQYF.

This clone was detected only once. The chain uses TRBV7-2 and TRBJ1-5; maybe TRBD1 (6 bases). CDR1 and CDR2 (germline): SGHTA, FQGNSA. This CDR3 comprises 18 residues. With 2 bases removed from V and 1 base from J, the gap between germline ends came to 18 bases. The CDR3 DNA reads TGTGCCAGCAGCTTATCATCTGGTAGGCAGGGGAGCAATCAGCCCCAGCATTTT. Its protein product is CASSLSSGRQGSNQPQHF.

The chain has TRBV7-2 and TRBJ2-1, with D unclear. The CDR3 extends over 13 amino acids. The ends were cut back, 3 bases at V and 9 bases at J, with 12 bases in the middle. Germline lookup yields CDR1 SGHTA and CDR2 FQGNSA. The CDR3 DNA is TGTGCCAGCAGCTTTCTTTCCGATTCTGAGCAGTTCTTC. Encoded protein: CASSFLSDSEQFF.

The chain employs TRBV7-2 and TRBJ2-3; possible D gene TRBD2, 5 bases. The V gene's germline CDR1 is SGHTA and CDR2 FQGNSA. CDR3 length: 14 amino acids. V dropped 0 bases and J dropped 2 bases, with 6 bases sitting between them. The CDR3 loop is CASSLAGATDTQYF. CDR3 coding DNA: TGTGCCAGCAGCTTAGCGGGAGCCACAGATACGCAGTATTTT.

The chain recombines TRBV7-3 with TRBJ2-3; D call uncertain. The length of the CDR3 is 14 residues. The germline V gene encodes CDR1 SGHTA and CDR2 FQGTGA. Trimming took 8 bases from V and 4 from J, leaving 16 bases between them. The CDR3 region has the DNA TGTGCCAGCGGTGGGGATGCCCCTGCAGATACGCAGTATTTT. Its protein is CASGGDAPADTQYF.

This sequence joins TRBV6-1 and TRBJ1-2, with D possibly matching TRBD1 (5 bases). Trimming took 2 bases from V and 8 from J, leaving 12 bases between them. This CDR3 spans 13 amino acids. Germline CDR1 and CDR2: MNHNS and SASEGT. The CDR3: CASSERWQGGYTF. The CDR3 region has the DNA TGTGCCAGCAGTGAAAGGTGGCAGGGAGGCTACACCTTC.

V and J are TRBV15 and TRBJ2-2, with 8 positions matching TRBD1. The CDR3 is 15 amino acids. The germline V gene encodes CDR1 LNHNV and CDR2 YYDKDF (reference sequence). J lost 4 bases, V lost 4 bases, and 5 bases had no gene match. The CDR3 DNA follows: TGTGCCACCAGCATCCTCAGGGGGCGCACCGGGGAGCTGTTTTTT. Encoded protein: CATSILRGRTGELFF.

The CDR3 nucleotides read TGTGCCAGCAGCTTAGTCCAGGATGGCTACACCTTC. Translation: CASSLVQDGYTF. V usage is TRBV11-1 and J usage is TRBJ1-2; D remains ambiguous. Trimming cost V 1 base and J 6 bases, with 6 bases left between them. Germline CDR1 is SGHAT and CDR2 is FQDESV (reference sequence). CDR3 length: 12 residues.

The CDR3: CASSLRQGYSYNEQFF. In nucleotides, the CDR3 is TGTGCCAGCAGCTTAAGGCAGGGGTACTCCTACAATGAGCAGTTCTTC. The chain joins TRBV7-9 to TRBJ2-1, with TRBD1 as a possible D gene (6 bases). Trimming pared 2 bases from V and 0 bases from J, leaving 11 bases between. The CDR3 sequence is 16 residues long. Germline lookup yields CDR1 SEHNR and CDR2 FQNEAQ (reference sequence).

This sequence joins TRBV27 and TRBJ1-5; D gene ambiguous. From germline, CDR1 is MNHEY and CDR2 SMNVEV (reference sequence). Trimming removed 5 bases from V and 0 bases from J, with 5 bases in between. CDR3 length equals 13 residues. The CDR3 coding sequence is TGTGCCAGCAGTATCTTTAGCAATCAGCCCCAGCATTTT. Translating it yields CASSIFSNQPQHF.

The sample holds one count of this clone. Here the CDR3 reads CASSQGQGTQYF. In DNA form, the CDR3 reads TGCGCCAGCAGCCAAGGACAGGGGACCCAGTACTTC. The chain uses TRBV4-1 and TRBJ2-5, with 7 nucleotides matching TRBD1. The CDR3 consists of 12 residues. Germline V gene data show CDR1 as MGHRA and CDR2 as YSYEKL. V shed 1 base, J shed 7 bases, and the junction held 0 bases outside the gene matches.

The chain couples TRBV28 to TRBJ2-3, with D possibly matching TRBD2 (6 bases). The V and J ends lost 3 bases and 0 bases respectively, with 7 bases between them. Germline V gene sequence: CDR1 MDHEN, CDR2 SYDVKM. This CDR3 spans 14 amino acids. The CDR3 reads CASSLGTSTDTQYF. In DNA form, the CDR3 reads TGTGCCAGCAGTTTGGGGACTAGCACAGATACGCAGTATTTT.